Listed below are T cell receptor beta chains from one sample, sequenced in a study of T cell changes during pregnancy in multiple sclerosis. Assay: immunoSEQ multiplex PCR; the TCRdb copy retains only in-frame clones and omits some. The sample lists 55,000 to 75,000 clones, about 90% occurring once. The starting material was peripheral blood, obtained in the third trimester of pregnancy. These receptors were collected from a female donor in good health, enrolled as a control in a pregnancy study. Each CDR3 is given with its conserved first and last residue. Fields, in order: J gene, V gene, clone size, D gene, CDR3 protein. A D gene is named only where the DNA matches it firmly. Clone sizes are given selectively: once, few, many, or a class where the clone is expanded.

TRBJ1-3 | TRBV28 | NA | NA | CASSSVQGYLGGNTIYF
TRBJ2-2 | TRBV11-3 | NA | NA | CASSLDSWAGNTGELFF
TRBJ1-2 | TRBV4-3 | once | TRBD1 | CASSQEQGAGYGYTF
TRBJ1-2 | TRBV11-2 | NA | NA | CASSPLVEGDSGGYTF
TRBJ2-5 | TRBV6-6 | NA | TRBD2 | CASTPGGWGETQYF
TRBJ1-1 | TRBV5-6 | NA | TRBD1 | CASSLGTGLRRAFF
TRBJ2-7 | TRBV21-1 | NA | NA | CASDLGYEQYF
TRBJ1-6 | TRBV30 | NA | TRBD1 | CAWDREYGNSPLHF
TRBJ1-1 | TRBV7-9 | NA | NA | CASSLQTNTEAFF
TRBJ2-1 | TRBV28 | NA | NA | CASSPTGTKKGDEQFF
TRBJ1-1 | TRBV7-9 | NA | NA | CASSPQQGRGTEAFF
TRBJ2-2 | TRBV4-1 | NA | TRBD1 | CASSSPGTAVTGELFF
TRBJ1-4 | TRBV5-1 | NA | NA | CASRPQGTHFNEKLFF
TRBJ1-5 | TRBV9 | NA | NA | CASSVGAQQPQHF
TRBJ1-1 | TRBV28 | NA | NA | CASSTGINTEAFF
TRBJ1-5 | TRBV19 | NA | NA | CASSIDSSNQPQHF
TRBJ1-1 | TRBV20-1 | few | NA | CGGAENTEAFF
TRBJ2-1 | TRBV7-6 | NA | TRBD2 | CASSYALSRGGRIEQFF
TRBJ1-2 | TRBV2 | NA | NA | CASTLDTRYGYTF
TRBJ1-5 | TRBV11-2 | once | NA | CASSFSDSNQPQHF
TRBJ2-2 | TRBV7-7 | NA | TRBD1 | CASSLDRGGELFF
TRBJ1-3 | TRBV7-2 | NA | NA | CASSPGDRLSGNTIYF
TRBJ1-1 | TRBV7-9 | NA | NA | CASSLRRGGITEAFF
TRBJ1-2 | TRBV4-3 | NA | NA | CASSYTPAADYGYTF
TRBJ1-2 | TRBV5-1 | NA | TRBD1 | CASSASGQTNYGYTF
TRBJ2-5 | TRBV30 | NA | TRBD2 | CAWRLAGRETQYF
TRBJ1-2 | TRBV27 | NA | TRBD1 | CASSANRGEGYTF
TRBJ1-2 | TRBV7-9 | NA | NA | CASSPLGTRDTF
TRBJ1-2 | TRBV28 | NA | TRBD1 | CASSLTGTGIYGYTF
TRBJ1-6 | TRBV7-2 | NA | TRBD1 | CASSIPPGQGMGPLHF
TRBJ1-6 | TRBV7-9 | NA | NA | CASSLQGNANSPLHF
TRBJ2-7 | TRBV7-6 | NA | NA | CASSLSSEQYF
TRBJ1-2 | TRBV7-8 | NA | NA | CASSLGSGGPRGYTF
TRBJ2-1 | TRBV29-1 | NA | TRBD2 | CSVERGGYNEQFF
TRBJ2-3 | TRBV11-3 | once | NA | CASSRNRASTDTQYF
TRBJ2-7 | TRBV4-1 | NA | NA | CASSPSHRAPYEQYF
TRBJ1-4 | TRBV18 | once | NA | CASSPTGVGEKLFF
TRBJ1-1 | TRBV10-3 | NA | NA | CAISLAGLSEAFF
TRBJ2-1 | TRBV6-4 | NA | NA | CASSPWTGYEQFF
TRBJ2-7 | TRBV5-4 | NA | NA | CASSLPTSRPYEQYF
TRBJ2-2 | TRBV7-2 | NA | NA | CASSPETVNTGELFF
TRBJ1-1 | TRBV23-1 | NA | NA | CASSLTWAGDTEAFF
TRBJ1-4 | TRBV6-1 | NA | NA | CASSGKDGSGKKLFF
TRBJ1-2 | TRBV2 | NA | TRBD1 | CASRPGQWEGYTF
TRBJ1-1 | TRBV27 | NA | TRBD1 | CASRPTGAYTEAFF
TRBJ1-4 | TRBV4-3 | once | NA | CASSHGRGNEKLFF
TRBJ2-3 | TRBV28 | once | TRBD2 | CASSFTSGPSTDTQYF
TRBJ1-1 | TRBV27 | NA | NA | CASSNTPSRGKNTEAFF
TRBJ1-2 | TRBV10-3 | NA | TRBD1 | CAIRGTGYGYTF
TRBJ1-1 | TRBV4-2 | few | TRBD1 | CASSRRQGDTEAFF